These T cell receptor beta chains were read from a single sample in a study of CD8 T cells in Susac syndrome. TCRdb recomputed calls from the immunoSEQ multiplex PCR reads with MiXCR, one row per CDR3 protein. The table has under 200,000 distinct CDR3 sequences, under 95% seen once. Material: CD4+ T cells from PBMCs. These receptors all stem from a human donor in good health. Each CDR3 is given with its conserved first and last residue. Fields, in order: CDR3 protein, V gene.

CSVEIGTGRGAFF,TRBV29-1
CASSPSTMNTEAFF,TRBV7-9
CASSQDSREKLFF,TRBV3-1
CASSQGAAILSEQYF,TRBV5-1
CSVSVGGEQFF,TRBV29-1
CASSEAKWPALLEQYF,TRBV25-1
CASTTLRDYYNEQFF,TRBV27
CASSIRPTGTPRNYGYTF,TRBV19
CATSNLLTGNYGYTF,TRBV15
CASSPVDHVAGYTF,TRBV3-1
CASSLYRLAGEQYF,TRBV7-2
CASSPFDSKNSPLHF,TRBV18
CAWGRGGYTF,TRBV30
CASRPPSGLAGETQYF,TRBV3-1
CASTPRGLDTQYF,TRBV7-9
CSATMGDRDGEAFF,TRBV20-1
CASSSPAADNEQFF,TRBV7-9
CASKAGLNTEAFF,TRBV7-8
CASSDTGNYGYTF,TRBV6-4
CASSLWGLAESTGELFF,TRBV28
CASSAYPGQVGTLHF,TRBV10-1
CASSPISGGNTEAFF,TRBV12-3/TRBV12-4
CASSRNRGETKNIQYF,TRBV6-1
CASSLDSATPTDTQYF,TRBV7-2
CASSQRQGVSYEQYF,TRBV7-9
CASNHDDSLSGYTF,TRBV5-6
CSVEAGPGTQYF,TRBV29-1
CSAWAAGEETQYF,TRBV20-1
CASSGSGIRNEQFF,TRBV7-2
CASSASGGGRGLAEAFF,TRBV9
CSVEGSTEAFF,TRBV29-1
CASSLQGSTQETQYF,TRBV7-9
CSARVMGGGIQPQHF,TRBV20-1
CASSLQRNYGYTF,TRBV2
CASSKTGGNQPQHF,TRBV6-2/TRBV6-3
CSAVRGNQPQHF,TRBV20-1
CSADSHGDQPQHF,TRBV20-1
CASSLSGMAGNTIYF,TRBV7-9
CATSEPLGGKRTDTQYF,TRBV24-1
CASSSRVSSGTSTDTQYF,TRBV7-9
CASSQERNRGVYGYTF,TRBV4-3
CASSFRGFIEQFF,TRBV12-3/TRBV12-4
CSARVVAYEQYF,TRBV20-1
CASSQGLRASGANVLTF,TRBV4-2
CASSLGRYEQFF,TRBV5-1
CSARVAASTDTQYF,TRBV20-1
CASSTTPSAGGLEQYF,TRBV7-2
CAWSPESGGNQPQHF,TRBV30
CASSLAEGGGYEQYF,TRBV7-2
CSVEDQGLSGYTF,TRBV29-1
CASSLLSGSPYEQYF,TRBV19
CASSFTGPSGYGYTF,TRBV5-1
CASRYDMWNTEAFF,TRBV6-5
CASSYSKGSKGHEQYF,TRBV6-5